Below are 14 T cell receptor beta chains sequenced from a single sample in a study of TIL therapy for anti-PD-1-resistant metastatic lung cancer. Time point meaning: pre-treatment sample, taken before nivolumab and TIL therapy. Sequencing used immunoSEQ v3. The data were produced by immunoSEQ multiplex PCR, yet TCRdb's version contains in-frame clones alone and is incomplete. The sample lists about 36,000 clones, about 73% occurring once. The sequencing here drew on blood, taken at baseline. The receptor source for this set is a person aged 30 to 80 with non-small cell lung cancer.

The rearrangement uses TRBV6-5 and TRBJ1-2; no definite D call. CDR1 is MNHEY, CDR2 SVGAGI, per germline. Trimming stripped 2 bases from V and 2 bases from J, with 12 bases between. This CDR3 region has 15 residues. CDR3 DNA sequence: TGTGCCAGCAGTTACGGGCGGGGATCCAACTATGGCTACACCTTC. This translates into CASSYGRGSNYGYTF.

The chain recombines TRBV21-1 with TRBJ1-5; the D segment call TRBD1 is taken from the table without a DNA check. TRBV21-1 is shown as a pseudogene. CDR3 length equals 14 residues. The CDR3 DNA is TGTGCCAGCAGCAGGGACAGAGAAAATCAGCCCCAGCATTTT. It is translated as CASSRDRENQPQHF.

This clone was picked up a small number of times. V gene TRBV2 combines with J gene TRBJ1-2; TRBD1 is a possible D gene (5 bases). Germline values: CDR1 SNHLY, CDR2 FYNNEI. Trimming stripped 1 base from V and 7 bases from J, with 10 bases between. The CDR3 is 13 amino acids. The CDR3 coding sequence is TGTGCCAGCAGTGAAGAGGGGATGAGTGGCTACACCTTC. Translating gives CASSEEGMSGYTF.

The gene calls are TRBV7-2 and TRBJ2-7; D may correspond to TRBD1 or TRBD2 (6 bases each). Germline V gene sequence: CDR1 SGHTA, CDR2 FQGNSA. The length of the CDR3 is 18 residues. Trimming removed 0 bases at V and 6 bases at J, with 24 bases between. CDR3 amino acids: CASSLAPSGLRGQGEQYF. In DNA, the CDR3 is TGTGCCAGCAGCTTAGCGCCCAGCGGTTTGCGGGGACAAGGCGAGCAGTACTTC.

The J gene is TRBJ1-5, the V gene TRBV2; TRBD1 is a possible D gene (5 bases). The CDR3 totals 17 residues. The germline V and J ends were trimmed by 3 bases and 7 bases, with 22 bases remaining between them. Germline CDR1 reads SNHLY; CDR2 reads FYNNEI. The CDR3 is CASSDLIGQGIKQPQHF. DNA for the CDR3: TGTGCCAGCAGTGATCTGATAGGGCAGGGAATAAAGCAGCCCCAGCATTTT.

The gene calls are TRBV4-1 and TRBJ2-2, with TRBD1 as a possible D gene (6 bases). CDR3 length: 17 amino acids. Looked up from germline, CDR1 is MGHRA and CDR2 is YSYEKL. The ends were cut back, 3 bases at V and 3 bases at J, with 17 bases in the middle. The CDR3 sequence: CASSQGQTGPHTGELFF. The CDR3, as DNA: TGCGCCAGCAGCCAGGGCCAAACAGGGCCTCACACCGGGGAGCTGTTTTTT.

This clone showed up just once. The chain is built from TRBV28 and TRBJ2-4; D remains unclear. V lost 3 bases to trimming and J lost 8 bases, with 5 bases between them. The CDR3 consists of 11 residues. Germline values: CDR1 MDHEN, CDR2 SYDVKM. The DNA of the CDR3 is TGTGCCAGCAGTTTTAGAGACATTCAGTACTTC. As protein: CASSFRDIQYF.

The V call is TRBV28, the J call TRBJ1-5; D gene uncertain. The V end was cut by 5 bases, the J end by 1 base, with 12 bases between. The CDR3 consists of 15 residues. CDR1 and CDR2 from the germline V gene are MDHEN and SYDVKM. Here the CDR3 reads CASSATGVSNQPQHF. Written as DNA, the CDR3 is TGTGCCAGCAGTGCCACGGGAGTCAGCAATCAGCCCCAGCATTTT.

CDR3 in DNA: TGTGCCAGCAGCGTAGGAGGGACAGGAAACACCATATATTTT. It yields the protein CASSVGGTGNTIYF. The V call is TRBV9, the J call TRBJ1-3, with D perhaps matching TRBD1 (6 bases). The CDR3 is 14 residues long. V was trimmed by 0 bases and J by 4 bases, leaving 8 bases between them. Germline V gene lookup returns CDR1 SGDLS and CDR2 YYNGEE. Combining the CDR3 with reference TRBV9 and TRBJ1-3 gives the whole variable domain DSGVTQTPKHLITATGQRVTLRCSPRSGDLSVYWYQQSLDQGLQFLIQYYNGEERAKGNILERFSAQQFPDLHSELNLSSLELGDSALYFCASSVGGTGNTIYFGEGSWLTVV.

The CDR3 DNA reads TGTGCCAGCTCCATTAACAACCGGGACATTGAAGCTTTCTTT. It is translated as CASSINNRDIEAFF. The chain employs TRBV18 and TRBJ1-1; D perhaps matches TRBD1 (6 bases). The CDR3 is 14 amino acids. Germline V lookup: CDR1 KGHSH, CDR2 LQKENI. V lost 6 bases and J lost 7, with 18 bases in between.

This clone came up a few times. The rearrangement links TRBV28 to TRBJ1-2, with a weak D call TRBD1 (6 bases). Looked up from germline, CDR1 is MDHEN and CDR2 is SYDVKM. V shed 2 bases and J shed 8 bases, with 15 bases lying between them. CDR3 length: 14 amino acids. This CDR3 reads CASSLRTAWEGYTF. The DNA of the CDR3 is TGTGCCAGCAGTTTAAGGACAGCATGGGAGGGCTACACCTTC.

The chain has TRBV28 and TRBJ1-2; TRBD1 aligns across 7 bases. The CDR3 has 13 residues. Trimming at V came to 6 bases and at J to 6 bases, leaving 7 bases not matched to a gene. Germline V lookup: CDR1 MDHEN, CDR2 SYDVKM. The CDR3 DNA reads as TGTGCCAGCAGCGATGTACAGGGGAATGGCTACACCTTC. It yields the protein CASSDVQGNGYTF.

CDR3 region: CASSANSNQPQHF. The CDR3 coding sequence is TGTGCCAGCAGCGCCAACTCCAATCAGCCCCAGCATTTT. The J gene is TRBJ1-5, the V gene TRBV6-1; D is undetermined. Trimming cost V 6 bases and J 3 bases, with 9 bases left between them. Germline CDR1 reads MNHNS; CDR2 reads SASEGT. The CDR3 spans 13 residues.

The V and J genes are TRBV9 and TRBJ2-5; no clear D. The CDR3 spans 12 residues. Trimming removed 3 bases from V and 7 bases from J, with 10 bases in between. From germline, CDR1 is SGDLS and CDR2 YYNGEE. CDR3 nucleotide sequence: TGTGCCAGCAGCGATCATGACGTGACCCAGTACTTC. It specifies CASSDHDVTQYF. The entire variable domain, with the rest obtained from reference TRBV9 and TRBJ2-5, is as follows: DSGVTQTPKHLITATGQRVTLRCSPRSGDLSVYWYQQSLDQGLQFLIQYYNGEERAKGNILERFSAQQFPDLHSELNLSSLELGDSALYFCASSDHDVTQYFGPGTRLLVL.